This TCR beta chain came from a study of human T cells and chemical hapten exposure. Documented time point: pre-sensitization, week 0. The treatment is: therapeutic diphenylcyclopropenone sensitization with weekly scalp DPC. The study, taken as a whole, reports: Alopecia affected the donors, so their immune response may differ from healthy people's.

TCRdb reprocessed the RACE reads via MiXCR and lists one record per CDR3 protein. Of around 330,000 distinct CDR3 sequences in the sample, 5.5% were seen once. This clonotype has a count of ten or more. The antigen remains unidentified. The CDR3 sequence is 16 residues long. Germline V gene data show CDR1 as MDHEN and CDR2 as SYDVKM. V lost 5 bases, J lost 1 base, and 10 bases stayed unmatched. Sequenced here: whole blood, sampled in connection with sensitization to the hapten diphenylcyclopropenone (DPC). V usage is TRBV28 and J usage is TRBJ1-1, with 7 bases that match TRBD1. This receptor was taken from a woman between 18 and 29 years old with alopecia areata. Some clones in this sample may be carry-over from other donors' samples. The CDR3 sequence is CASSLYGPGGNTEAFF. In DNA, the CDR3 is TGTGCCAGCAGTCTGTACGGTCCAGGGGGGAACACTGAAGCTTTCTTT.